A single sample gave rise to the 7 T cell receptor beta chains below, sequenced in a study of blood T cell repertoires in COVID-19. TCRdb keeps only in-frame clones here, not all; method: immunoSEQ multiplex PCR. The table has roughly 300,000 clones, around 84% seen once; the top ten hold 2% to 3%. The sequenced sample was PBMCs or T cells enriched from blood (not recorded which). The origin of the receptors is a woman in her forties or fifties who had recovered from COVID-19.

The genes are TRBV5-6 and TRBJ1-3; 7 nucleotides line up with TRBD1. Trimming cost V 4 bases and J 4 bases; bases outside gene matches: 2. This CDR3 has 13 amino acids. Looked up from germline, CDR1 is SGHDT and CDR2 is YYEEEE. CDR3 bases: TGTGCCAGCAGCCAGGGGGTAGGAAACACCATATATTTT. This codes for CASSQGVGNTIYF.

This clone has more than one count but fewer than ten. J is TRBJ2-5 and V is TRBV6-2 or TRBV6-3; 14 nucleotides agree with TRBD2. The V and J ends lost 2 bases and 4 bases, in that order; junction bases with no gene match: 12. CDR1 and CDR2 (germline): MNHEY, SVGEGT. The CDR3 totals 19 residues. In DNA form, the CDR3 reads TGTGCCAGCAGTTACAGAAGTCGACTAGCGGGAGGGCCGGGAGAGACCCAGTACTTC. It translates to CASSYRSRLAGGPGETQYF.

The rearrangement joins TRBV24-1 to TRBJ2-3, with D unresolved. V dropped 5 bases and J dropped 6 bases, with 5 bases sitting between them. The CDR3 consists of 11 residues. Germline loops: CDR1 KGHDR, CDR2 SFDVKD. The chain's CDR3 is CATSVSDTQYF. The CDR3 DNA follows: TGTGCCACCAGTGTTTCGGATACGCAGTATTTT.

This rearrangement joins TRBV3-1 (or the pseudogene TRBV3-2) to TRBJ1-6; D is perhaps TRBD1 (6 bases). The CDR3 runs to 15 residues. Trimming removed 4 bases from V and 5 bases from J, with 12 bases in between. In germline, CDR1 is LGHDT, CDR2 YNNKEL (reference sequence). DNA for the CDR3: TGTGCCAGCAGCCCACAGGGTCTAAATAATTCACCCCTCCACTTT. Its protein product is CASSPQGLNNSPLHF.

This clone was seen a single time. The chain recombines TRBV6-2 or TRBV6-3 with TRBJ2-2; 9 positions match TRBD2. Trimming took 3 bases from V and 6 from J; bases not matched to a gene: 11. The CDR3 extends over 17 amino acids. Germline V CDR1 and CDR2: MNHEY, SVGEGT. CDR3: CASSYGWSSGKPGELFF. CDR3 bases: TGTGCCAGCAGTTATGGTTGGTCTAGCGGGAAACCCGGGGAGCTGTTTTTT.

The chain is built from TRBV29-1 and TRBJ1-1; D gene uncertain. The germline gives CDR1 SQVTM, CDR2 ANQGSEA. The V gene lost 4 bases and the J gene lost 7 bases, with 7 bases spanning the gap. The CDR3 is 10 amino acids. CDR3 region: CSVGQFEAFF. CDR3 DNA: TGCAGCGTTGGACAATTTGAAGCTTTCTTT. Full variable domain (missing parts from reference TRBV29-1 and TRBJ1-1): SAVISQKPSRDICQRGTSLTIQCQVDSQVTMMFWYRQQPGQSLTLIATANQGSEATYESGFVIDKFPISRPNLTFSTLTVSNMSPEDSSIYLCSVGQFEAFFGQGTRLTVV.

The J gene is TRBJ2-5, the V gene TRBV6-5, with D unresolved. Germline CDR1 and CDR2: MNHEY and SVGAGI. V was pared by 2 bases and J by 14 bases, with 12 bases between. This CDR3 region has 11 residues. Here the CDR3 DNA reads TGTGCCAGCAGTTACGGAACAGCTCACTACTTC. This translates into CASSYGTAHYF.